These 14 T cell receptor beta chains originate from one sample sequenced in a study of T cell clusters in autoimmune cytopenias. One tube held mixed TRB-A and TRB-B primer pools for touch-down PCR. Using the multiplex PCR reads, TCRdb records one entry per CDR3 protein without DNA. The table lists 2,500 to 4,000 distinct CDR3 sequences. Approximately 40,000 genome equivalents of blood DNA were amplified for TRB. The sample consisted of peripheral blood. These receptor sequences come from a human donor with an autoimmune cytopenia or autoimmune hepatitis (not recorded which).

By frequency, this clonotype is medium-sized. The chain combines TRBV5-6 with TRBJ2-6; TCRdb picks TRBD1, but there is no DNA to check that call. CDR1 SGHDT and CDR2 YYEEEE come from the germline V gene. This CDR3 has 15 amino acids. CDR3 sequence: CASSLGQLGANVLTF.

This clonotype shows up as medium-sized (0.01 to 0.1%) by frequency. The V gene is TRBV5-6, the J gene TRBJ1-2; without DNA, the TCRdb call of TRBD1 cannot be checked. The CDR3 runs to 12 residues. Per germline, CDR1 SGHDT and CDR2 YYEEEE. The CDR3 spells CASSAQGYGYTF. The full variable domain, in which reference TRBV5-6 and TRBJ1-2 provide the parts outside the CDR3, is DAGVTQSPTHLIKTRGQQVTLRCSPKSGHDTVSWYQQALGQGPQFIFQYYEEEERQRGNFPDRFSGHQFPNYSSELNVNALLLGDSALYLCASSAQGYGYTFGSGTRLTVV.

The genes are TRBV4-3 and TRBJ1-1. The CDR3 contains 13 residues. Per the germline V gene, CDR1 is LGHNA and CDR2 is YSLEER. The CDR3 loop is CASSQDFNTEAFF.

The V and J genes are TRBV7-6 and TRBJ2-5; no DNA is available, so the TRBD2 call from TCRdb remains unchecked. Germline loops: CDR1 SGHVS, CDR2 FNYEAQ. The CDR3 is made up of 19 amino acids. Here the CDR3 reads CASSLALGGRAGRQETQYF.

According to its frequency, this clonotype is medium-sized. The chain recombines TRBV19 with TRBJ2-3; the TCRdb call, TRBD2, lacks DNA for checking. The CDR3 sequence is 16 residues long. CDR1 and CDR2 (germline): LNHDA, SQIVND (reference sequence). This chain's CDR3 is CASSRLAATYTDTQYF.

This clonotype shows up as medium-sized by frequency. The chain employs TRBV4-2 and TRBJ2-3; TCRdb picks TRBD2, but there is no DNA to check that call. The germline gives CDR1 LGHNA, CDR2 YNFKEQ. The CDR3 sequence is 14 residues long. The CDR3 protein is CASSQEEVADTQYF.

CDR3: CASSGQTTTYGYTF. The J gene is TRBJ1-2, the V gene TRBV25-1. The CDR3 runs 14 residues. The germline CDR1 and CDR2 sequences are MGHDK and SYGVNS.

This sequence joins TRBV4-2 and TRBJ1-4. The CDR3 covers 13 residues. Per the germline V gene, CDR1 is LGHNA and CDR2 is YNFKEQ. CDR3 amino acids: CASSQNTNEKLFF.

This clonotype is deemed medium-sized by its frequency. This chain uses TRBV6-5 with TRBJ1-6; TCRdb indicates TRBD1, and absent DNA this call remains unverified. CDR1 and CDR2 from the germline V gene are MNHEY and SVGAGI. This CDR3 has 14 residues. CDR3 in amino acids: CASRTGAHNSPLHF.

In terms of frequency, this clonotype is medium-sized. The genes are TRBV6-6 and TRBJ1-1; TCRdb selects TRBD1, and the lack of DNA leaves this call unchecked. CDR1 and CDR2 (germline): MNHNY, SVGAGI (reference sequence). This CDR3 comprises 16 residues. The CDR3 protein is CASSEQGAGRDTEAFF.

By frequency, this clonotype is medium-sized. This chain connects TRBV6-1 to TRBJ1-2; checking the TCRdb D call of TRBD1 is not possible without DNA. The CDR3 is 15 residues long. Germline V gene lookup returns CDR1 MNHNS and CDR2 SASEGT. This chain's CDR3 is CASSWDKEANYGYTF.

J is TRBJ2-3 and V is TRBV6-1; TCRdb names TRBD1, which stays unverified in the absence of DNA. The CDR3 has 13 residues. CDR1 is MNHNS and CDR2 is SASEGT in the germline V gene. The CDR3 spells CASSYGGVDTQYF.

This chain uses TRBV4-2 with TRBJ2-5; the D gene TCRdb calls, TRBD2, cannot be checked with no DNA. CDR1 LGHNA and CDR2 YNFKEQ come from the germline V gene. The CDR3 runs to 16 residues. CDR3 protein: CASSQGGSGGEETQYF.

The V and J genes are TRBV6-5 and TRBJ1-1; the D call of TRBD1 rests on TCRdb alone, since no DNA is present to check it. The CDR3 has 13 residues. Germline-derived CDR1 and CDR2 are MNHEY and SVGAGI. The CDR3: CASSHRGRAEAFF.